The sequence of this T cell receptor (beta chain) was determined in a study of T cell responses to AZD1222 COVID-19 vaccine. Study-wide results and limits: Donors were chiefly white British, with a greater number of females, and clonal diversity was perhaps underestimated. The breadth and depth of Spike-specific TCRs increased once two AZD1222 doses had been given. Spike-wide coverage was observed for vaccine-associated CD4 TCRs, with dominant responses at 160-218 and 743-854.

This clone came up once. Its matching antigen is unknown. Assay used: immunoSEQ multiplex PCR; TCRdb lists only in-frame clones, some missing. The sample yields about 100,000 clones, 70% to 90% seen once. This TCR came from an adult in good health. The source material was peripheral blood, sampled on day 0 of AZD1222 vaccination.

This chain's CDR3 is CASSVQSNEKLFF. In DNA form, the CDR3 reads TGTGCCAGCAGTGTTCAGAGTAATGAAAAACTGTTTTTT. The chain links TRBV2 to TRBJ1-4; no definite D call. Trimming took 4 bases from V and 4 from J, leaving 7 bases between them. Germline CDR1 and CDR2: SNHLY and FYNNEI. The CDR3 is 13 amino acids. The variable domain in full, completed from reference TRBV2 and TRBJ1-4, reads EPEVTQTPSHQVTQMGQEVILRCVPISNHLYFYWYRQILGQKVEFLVSFYNNEISEKSEIFDDQFSVERPDGSNFTLKIRSTKLEDSAMYFCASSVQSNEKLFFGSGTQLSVL.